A single T cell receptor beta chain is shown here with its context. These data come from a study of blood T cell repertoires in COVID-19. Study details: Both acute and convalescent COVID-19 samples were obtained from the United States, Italy and Spain. T cells, B-cell-depleted T cells, or PBMCs supplied cDNA or gDNA.

Profiled with immunoSEQ multiplex PCR; TCRdb holds only in-frame clones, not every one. Among about 150,000 clones listed, roughly 78% were seen once. What was sequenced was peripheral blood. This TCR was recovered from an elderly man with acute or convalescent COVID-19.

The chain's CDR3 is CSVTELGVTGELFF. The CDR3 nucleotides are TGCAGCGTTACAGAGTTAGGTGTTACCGGGGAGCTGTTTTTT. V and J are TRBV29-1 and TRBJ2-2, with D unclear. CDR3 length: 14 residues. Germline CDR1 SQVTM, CDR2 ANQGSEA. Trimming cost V 5 bases and J 5 bases, with 15 bases left between them.